The rows below give T cell receptor beta chains drawn from one sample of a study of blood T cell repertoires in COVID-19. Clones were sequenced by immunoSEQ multiplex PCR, and TCRdb holds only the in-frame ones, with some missing. The table records about 170,000 clones, around nine tenths of them present only once. Material for sequencing was peripheral blood. These receptors were taken from a man between 65 and 79 years old with acute or convalescent COVID-19. The CDR3 runs from the conserved cysteine through the conserved F or W. A D gene is named only where the DNA matches it firmly. Part of the rows lack a size; the others show once, few, many or a class for expanded clones.

j_call d_call clone_size v_call cdr3_aa cdr3_nt
TRBJ1-2 NA NA TRBV4-1 CASSQAGGYGYTF TGCGCCAGCAGCCAAGCGGGTGGCTATGGCTACACCTTC
TRBJ2-2 NA NA TRBV6-6 CASSPPTGTGELFF TGTGCCAGCAGCCCGCCCACAGGGACCGGGGAGCTGTTTTTT
TRBJ1-1 NA NA TRBV18 CASSPSGGYGTEAFF TGTGCCAGCTCCCCATCCGGGGGTTATGGCACTGAAGCTTTCTTT
TRBJ2-7 TRBD1 NA TRBV28 CASSLPGQGKDEQYF TGTGCCAGCAGTCTACCGGGACAGGGGAAGGACGAGCAGTACTTC
TRBJ1-2 NA NA TRBV5-4 CASSWTVTNYGYTF TGTGCCAGCAGCTGGACAGTTACTAACTATGGCTACACCTTC
TRBJ2-1 NA NA TRBV3-1/TRBV3-2 CASTDSNGGPQFF TGTGCCAGCACCGACTCTAACGGAGGGCCCCAGTTCTTC
TRBJ2-7 NA NA TRBV27 CASSLSAPAATYEQYF TGTGCCAGCAGTTTATCGGCGCCAGCGGCGACCTACGAGCAGTACTTC
TRBJ1-2 TRBD1 NA TRBV9 CASSVDGTGYGYTF TGTGCCAGCAGCGTAGATGGGACAGGCTATGGCTACACCTTC
TRBJ1-2 TRBD1 NA TRBV10-3 CAIRAGGGYGYTF TGTGCCATCAGGGCAGGGGGCGGCTATGGCTACACCTTC
TRBJ2-5 NA NA TRBV5-6 CASEGTDSLVETQYF TGTGCCAGCGAAGGTACCGACAGCCTGGTAGAGACCCAGTACTTC
TRBJ1-6 NA NA TRBV13 CASREQGSPLHF TGTGCCAGCAGAGAGCAGGGATCACCCCTCCACTTT
TRBJ1-2 NA NA TRBV10-3 CATAGAAYGYTF TGTGCCACCGCAGGGGCGGCCTATGGCTACACCTTC
TRBJ1-1 TRBD1 NA TRBV29-1 CSVRQGNTEAFF TGCAGCGTAAGACAGGGAAACACTGAAGCTTTCTTT
TRBJ2-7 NA NA TRBV9 CASSPFGQGVAGEQYF TGTGCCAGCAGTCCTTTTGGACAGGGAGTAGCGGGCGAGCAGTACTTC
TRBJ2-3 NA NA TRBV28 CASSPGGSGTDTQYF TGTGCCAGCAGTCCTGGAGGGTCGGGCACAGATACGCAGTATTTT
TRBJ2-3 NA NA TRBV12-5 CASAPGGTDTQYF TGTGCTAGTGCCCCAGGGGGCACAGATACGCAGTATTTT
TRBJ1-6 NA once TRBV9 CASSVATMGGSNSPLHF TGTGCCAGCAGCGTAGCTACAATGGGGGGGTCTAATTCACCCCTCCACTTT
TRBJ2-5 TRBD2 NA TRBV2 CASRRGGDHAVETQYF TGTGCCAGCAGGCGGGGGGGTGACCACGCGGTGGAGACCCAGTACTTC
TRBJ2-7 TRBD2 NA TRBV27 CATRQREGDYEQYF TGTGCCACCCGACAGCGGGAGGGCGACTACGAGCAGTACTTC
TRBJ2-3 TRBD2 NA TRBV11-2 CASSPLAGGTDTQYF TGTGCCAGCAGCCCACTAGCGGGAGGAACAGATACGCAGTATTTT
TRBJ2-1 TRBD1 NA TRBV11-2 CACDGDREYEQFF TGTGCCTGCGACGGGGACAGGGAATATGAGCAGTTCTTC
TRBJ2-3 NA NA TRBV27 CASTRQGGDTQYF TGTGCCAGCACTCGACAGGGAGGAGATACGCAGTATTTT
TRBJ2-7 TRBD1 once TRBV5-6 CASSYRDSHGEQYF TGTGCCAGCAGCTACCGGGACAGCCACGGCGAGCAGTACTTC
TRBJ1-1 NA NA TRBV11-2 CASSSTEGVEAFF TGTGCCAGCAGCTCCACGGAGGGTGTAGAAGCTTTCTTT
TRBJ1-4 NA few TRBV28 CASSFPATNEKLFF TGTGCCAGCAGTTTCCCTGCAACTAATGAAAAACTGTTTTTT
TRBJ1-2 TRBD1 NA TRBV10-3 CAIGQGVGYTF TGTGCCATAGGACAGGGTGTAGGCTACACCTTC
TRBJ2-2 NA once TRBV7-8 CASSSLVGELFF TGTGCCAGCAGCTCTCTAGTGGGGGAGCTGTTTTTT
TRBJ2-7 TRBD1 NA TRBV2 CASTRGQGGHEQYF TGTGCCAGTACAAGGGGGCAGGGTGGCCACGAGCAGTACTTC
TRBJ2-7 NA once TRBV5-5 CASSFQLSQGFYEQYF TGTGCCAGCAGCTTCCAACTGTCCCAGGGATTCTACGAGCAGTACTTC
TRBJ1-2 TRBD1 once TRBV27 CASSFHPGTGVGYGYTF TGTGCCAGCAGTTTCCACCCTGGGACAGGGGTAGGCTACGGCTACACCTTC
TRBJ2-3 TRBD1 NA TRBV7-8 CAYGTGVSTQYF TGTGCTTACGGGACAGGGGTCAGTACGCAGTATTTT
TRBJ1-2 NA NA TRBV3-1/TRBV3-2 CASRVQGGEGYTF TGTGCCAGCAGGGTACAGGGAGGGGAGGGCTACACCTTC